These T cell receptor beta chains were read from a single sample in a study of control samples from healthy donors and cancer patients. Clones were read by immunoSEQ multiplex PCR, and TCRdb kept only the in-frame ones, dropping some. The table records approximately 40,000 clones, approximately 90% of them present only once. The sequencing sample was made of blood. The receptors come from a woman between 45 and 60 years old in good health. Each CDR3 is given with its conserved first and last residue. The D gene is left open where the match is weak. Clone size is stated in some rows and not others, as once, few, many or a class when expanded.

d_call: -
j_call: TRBJ1-3
clone_size: -
v_call: TRBV5-4
cdr3_aa: CASSLRSTSGNTIYF
cdr3_nt: TGTGCCAGCAGCTTGAGGTCCACCTCTGGAAACACCATATATTTT

d_call: -
j_call: TRBJ2-7
clone_size: -
v_call: TRBV5-5
cdr3_aa: CASCNYDFPYEQYF
cdr3_nt: TGTGCCAGCTGTAATTACGATTTCCCCTACGAGCAGTACTTC

d_call: -
j_call: TRBJ1-1
clone_size: -
v_call: TRBV12-3/TRBV12-4
cdr3_aa: CASLGAGIGAAFF
cdr3_nt: TGTGCCAGCCTAGGGGCAGGGATTGGAGCAGCTTTCTTT

d_call: TRBD1
j_call: TRBJ2-7
clone_size: -
v_call: TRBV19
cdr3_aa: CASSTSGTGSYEQYF
cdr3_nt: TGTGCCAGTAGTACCTCCGGGACAGGGTCGTACGAGCAGTACTTC

d_call: TRBD1
j_call: TRBJ1-6
clone_size: -
v_call: TRBV19
cdr3_aa: CASSIDRAYSPLHF
cdr3_nt: TGTGCCAGTAGTATTGACAGGGCTTATTCACCCCTCCACTTT

d_call: TRBD1
j_call: TRBJ2-3
clone_size: -
v_call: TRBV2
cdr3_aa: CASSGGQGSTDTQYF
cdr3_nt: TGTGCCAGCAGTGGCGGACAGGGGAGCACAGATACGCAGTATTTT

d_call: -
j_call: TRBJ2-7
clone_size: -
v_call: TRBV7-2
cdr3_aa: CASSLVRDTYGQYF
cdr3_nt: TGTGCCAGCAGCTTGGTACGGGACACCTACGGGCAGTACTTC

d_call: -
j_call: TRBJ2-7
clone_size: -
v_call: TRBV7-9
cdr3_aa: CASRILSPHNIYEQYF
cdr3_nt: TGTGCCAGCAGAATTCTCTCCCCTCACAACATCTACGAGCAGTACTTC

d_call: -
j_call: TRBJ1-1
clone_size: once
v_call: TRBV9
cdr3_aa: CASSVRGTGPEAFF
cdr3_nt: TGTGCCAGCAGCGTTAGGGGAACGGGGCCTGAAGCTTTCTTT

d_call: -
j_call: TRBJ1-1
clone_size: -
v_call: TRBV11-3
cdr3_aa: CASSRQGRTPEAFF
cdr3_nt: TGTGCCAGCAGCCGCCAGGGGAGAACGCCTGAAGCTTTCTTT

d_call: TRBD1
j_call: TRBJ1-2
clone_size: -
v_call: TRBV7-2
cdr3_aa: CASTVRDREYGYTF
cdr3_nt: TGTGCCAGCACCGTCCGGGACAGAGAGTATGGCTACACCTTC

d_call: -
j_call: TRBJ1-1
clone_size: -
v_call: TRBV25-1
cdr3_aa: CASKRGGNTEAFF
cdr3_nt: TGTGCCAGCAAAAGGGGTGGGAACACTGAAGCTTTCTTT

d_call: -
j_call: TRBJ1-2
clone_size: once
v_call: TRBV10-3
cdr3_aa: CAISEGANYGYTF
cdr3_nt: TGTGCCATCAGTGAGGGAGCTAACTATGGCTACACCTTC

d_call: TRBD1
j_call: TRBJ1-2
clone_size: -
v_call: TRBV28
cdr3_aa: CASSSGQLAIYGYTF
cdr3_nt: TGTGCCAGCAGTTCGGGACAGCTGGCAATCTATGGCTACACCTTC

d_call: -
j_call: TRBJ2-7
clone_size: -
v_call: TRBV6-5
cdr3_aa: CASSYGAGYEQYF
cdr3_nt: TGTGCCAGCAGTTACGGGGCGGGCTACGAGCAGTACTTC

d_call: TRBD1
j_call: TRBJ1-4
clone_size: -
v_call: TRBV11-2
cdr3_aa: CASSLSRGLEKLFF
cdr3_nt: TGTGCCAGCAGCTTATCCAGGGGGCTAGAAAAACTGTTTTTT

d_call: -
j_call: TRBJ2-1
clone_size: -
v_call: TRBV28
cdr3_aa: CASSLLGVSEQFF
cdr3_nt: TGTGCCAGCAGTTTACTTGGGGTGAGTGAGCAGTTCTTC

d_call: -
j_call: TRBJ2-5
clone_size: -
v_call: TRBV10-3
cdr3_aa: CAISLDFAETQYF
cdr3_nt: TGTGCCATCAGTCTAGACTTCGCAGAGACCCAGTACTTC

d_call: -
j_call: TRBJ1-2
clone_size: -
v_call: TRBV4-1
cdr3_aa: CASSQGGGGYGYTF
cdr3_nt: TGCGCCAGCAGCCAAGGTGGAGGGGGGTATGGCTACACCTTC

d_call: TRBD2
j_call: TRBJ2-2
clone_size: -
v_call: TRBV4-3
cdr3_aa: CASSQGGGTPWAGELFF
cdr3_nt: TGCGCCAGCAGCCAAGGGGGAGGGACCCCCTGGGCCGGGGAGCTGTTTTTT

d_call: TRBD2
j_call: TRBJ2-3
clone_size: -
v_call: TRBV4-3
cdr3_aa: CASSQDPPGGDLRPYTDTQYF
cdr3_nt: TGCGCCAGCAGCCAAGATCCCCCGGGGGGGGACCTGAGACCCTACACAGATACGCAGTATTTT

d_call: TRBD2
j_call: TRBJ2-2
clone_size: -
v_call: TRBV10-3
cdr3_aa: CAIRPWRGGNTGELFF
cdr3_nt: TGTGCCATCCGTCCCTGGCGGGGGGGGAACACCGGGGAGCTGTTTTTT

d_call: -
j_call: TRBJ1-5
clone_size: -
v_call: TRBV30
cdr3_aa: CAWSNSNQPQHF
cdr3_nt: TGTGCCTGGAGTAACAGCAATCAGCCCCAGCATTTT

d_call: -
j_call: TRBJ2-1
clone_size: -
v_call: TRBV6-2/TRBV6-3
cdr3_aa: CASSYLGQRHNEQFF
cdr3_nt: TGTGCCAGCAGTTACTTGGGGCAGAGACACAATGAGCAGTTCTTC

d_call: TRBD1
j_call: TRBJ2-2
clone_size: few
v_call: TRBV6-5
cdr3_aa: CASSGTDTGELFF
cdr3_nt: TGTGCCAGCAGCGGGACAGACACCGGGGAGCTGTTTTTT

d_call: -
j_call: TRBJ2-1
clone_size: -
v_call: TRBV12-3/TRBV12-4
cdr3_aa: CASSFNEQFF
cdr3_nt: TGTGCCAGCAGTTTCAATGAGCAGTTCTTC

d_call: -
j_call: TRBJ1-6
clone_size: -
v_call: TRBV19
cdr3_aa: CASSWSGANSPLHF
cdr3_nt: TGTGCCAGTAGTTGGTCGGGGGCAAATTCACCCCTCCACTTT

d_call: -
j_call: TRBJ1-5
clone_size: -
v_call: TRBV5-4
cdr3_aa: CASSLVEYDSNQPQHF
cdr3_nt: TGTGCCAGCAGCTTGGTAGAATACGACAGCAATCAGCCCCAGCATTTT

d_call: -
j_call: TRBJ2-3
clone_size: -
v_call: TRBV5-6
cdr3_aa: CASSSPGLSTSTDTQYF
cdr3_nt: TGTGCCAGCAGCTCGCCGGGTTTGTCTACTAGCACAGATACGCAGTATTTT

d_call: -
j_call: TRBJ1-5
clone_size: -
v_call: TRBV21-1
cdr3_aa: CASSKQSTGELNQPQHF
cdr3_nt: TGTGCCAGCAGTAAGCAATCGACAGGAGAATTGAATCAGCCCCAGCATTTT

d_call: -
j_call: TRBJ2-1
clone_size: -
v_call: TRBV5-5
cdr3_aa: CASSRDNNEQFF
cdr3_nt: TGTGCCAGCAGCAGGGACAACAATGAGCAGTTCTTC

d_call: -
j_call: TRBJ1-1
clone_size: -
v_call: TRBV6-5
cdr3_aa: CASSNSRQMNTEAFF
cdr3_nt: TGTGCCAGCAGTAATAGTAGACAAATGAACACTGAAGCTTTCTTT

d_call: -
j_call: TRBJ2-6
clone_size: -
v_call: TRBV4-3
cdr3_aa: CASSQGHPARSGANVLTF
cdr3_nt: TGCGCCAGCAGCCAAGGACATCCCGCGCGCTCTGGGGCCAACGTCCTGACTTTC

d_call: -
j_call: TRBJ2-7
clone_size: -
v_call: TRBV6-6
cdr3_aa: CASSYSADLYEQYF
cdr3_nt: TGTGCCAGCAGTTACTCGGCAGACCTCTACGAGCAGTACTTC

d_call: -
j_call: TRBJ1-2
clone_size: -
v_call: TRBV7-9
cdr3_aa: CASSLGGIQGNYGYTF
cdr3_nt: TGTGCCAGCAGCCTTGGGGGAATTCAGGGTAACTATGGCTACACCTTC

d_call: -
j_call: TRBJ2-7
clone_size: -
v_call: TRBV6-1
cdr3_aa: CASSEQGGDYEQYF
cdr3_nt: TGTGCCAGCAGTGAACAGGGGGGGGACTACGAGCAGTACTTC

d_call: -
j_call: TRBJ1-1
clone_size: -
v_call: TRBV6-5
cdr3_aa: CASSYLRENTEAFF
cdr3_nt: TGTGCCAGCAGTTACTTGAGGGAGAACACTGAAGCTTTCTTT

d_call: -
j_call: TRBJ2-2
clone_size: -
v_call: TRBV15
cdr3_aa: CATSRGGWGGTGELFF
cdr3_nt: TGTGCCACCAGCAGAGGGGGTTGGGGGGGCACAGGGGAGCTGTTTTTT

d_call: TRBD1
j_call: TRBJ2-5
clone_size: -
v_call: TRBV7-9
cdr3_aa: CASSFGTGSIETQYF
cdr3_nt: TGTGCCAGCAGCTTCGGGACAGGGTCGATTGAGACCCAGTACTTC

d_call: -
j_call: TRBJ2-4
clone_size: -
v_call: TRBV19
cdr3_aa: CASGDTGAKNIQYF
cdr3_nt: TGTGCCAGCGGTGACACCGGGGCCAAAAACATTCAGTACTTC

d_call: -
j_call: TRBJ2-5
clone_size: -
v_call: TRBV19
cdr3_aa: CASSGGQSGRETQYF
cdr3_nt: TGTGCCAGTAGTGGGGGACAGAGCGGGCGGGAGACCCAGTACTTC

d_call: -
j_call: TRBJ2-4
clone_size: -
v_call: TRBV5-5
cdr3_aa: CASSLFPARNIQYF
cdr3_nt: TGTGCCAGCAGTCTTTTTCCAGCCCGAAACATTCAGTACTTC

d_call: -
j_call: TRBJ2-7
clone_size: -
v_call: TRBV5-4
cdr3_aa: CASSIGAGRDEQYF
cdr3_nt: TGTGCCAGCAGCATAGGGGCTGGTCGAGACGAGCAGTACTTC

d_call: -
j_call: TRBJ1-2
clone_size: -
v_call: TRBV6-2/TRBV6-3
cdr3_aa: CASSHLNYGYTF
cdr3_nt: TGTGCCAGCAGTCACCTGAACTATGGCTACACCTTC

d_call: TRBD1
j_call: TRBJ1-5
clone_size: -
v_call: TRBV7-2
cdr3_aa: CASSLQGPQPQHF
cdr3_nt: TGTGCCAGCAGTTTACAGGGGCCCCAGCCCCAGCATTTT

d_call: TRBD2
j_call: TRBJ2-3
clone_size: -
v_call: TRBV5-1
cdr3_aa: CASSPGVAGGSDTQYF
cdr3_nt: TGCGCCAGCAGCCCCGGGGTAGCGGGGGGTTCAGATACGCAGTATTTT

d_call: TRBD1
j_call: TRBJ1-5
clone_size: -
v_call: TRBV6-1
cdr3_aa: CASSEGAGGQPQHF
cdr3_nt: TGTGCCAGCAGTGAGGGGGCAGGGGGACAGCCCCAGCATTTT

d_call: -
j_call: TRBJ2-7
clone_size: -
v_call: TRBV27
cdr3_aa: CASSLKGGPYEQYF
cdr3_nt: TGTGCCAGCAGTTTGAAGGGAGGTCCCTACGAGCAGTACTTC

d_call: -
j_call: TRBJ1-3
clone_size: -
v_call: TRBV14
cdr3_aa: CASSQVAFGNTIYF
cdr3_nt: TGTGCCAGCAGCCAAGTGGCGTTTGGAAACACCATATATTTT

d_call: -
j_call: TRBJ1-1
clone_size: -
v_call: TRBV21-1
cdr3_aa: CASKGGGPGRNTEAFF
cdr3_nt: TGTGCCAGCAAAGGAGGGGGGCCCGGACGGAACACTGAAGCTTTCTTT

d_call: -
j_call: TRBJ1-6
clone_size: -
v_call: TRBV5-1
cdr3_aa: CASSEGGILNNSPLHF
cdr3_nt: TGCGCCAGCAGCGAGGGGGGGATTTTGAATAATTCACCCCTCCACTTT

d_call: TRBD1
j_call: TRBJ1-2
clone_size: few
v_call: TRBV6-6
cdr3_aa: CASSSGQGSGGYTF
cdr3_nt: TGTGCCAGCAGCTCGGGACAGGGCTCGGGCGGCTACACCTTC

d_call: -
j_call: TRBJ1-1
clone_size: -
v_call: TRBV9
cdr3_aa: CASSGTQPTAQNTEAFF
cdr3_nt: TGTGCCAGCAGCGGAACTCAGCCTACCGCACAGAACACTGAAGCTTTCTTT

d_call: -
j_call: TRBJ1-4
clone_size: once
v_call: TRBV3-1/TRBV3-2
cdr3_aa: CASSQDYRDEKLFF
cdr3_nt: TGTGCCAGCAGCCAAGATTACAGGGATGAAAAACTGTTTTTT

d_call: TRBD1
j_call: TRBJ1-1
clone_size: few
v_call: TRBV29-1
cdr3_aa: CSADSRGRNTEAFF
cdr3_nt: TGCAGCGCCGACTCCAGGGGGCGAAACACTGAAGCTTTCTTT

d_call: -
j_call: TRBJ1-2
clone_size: -
v_call: TRBV27
cdr3_aa: CASSSPDRNIGYTF
cdr3_nt: TGTGCCAGCAGTTCCCCCGACAGGAATATAGGCTACACCTTC